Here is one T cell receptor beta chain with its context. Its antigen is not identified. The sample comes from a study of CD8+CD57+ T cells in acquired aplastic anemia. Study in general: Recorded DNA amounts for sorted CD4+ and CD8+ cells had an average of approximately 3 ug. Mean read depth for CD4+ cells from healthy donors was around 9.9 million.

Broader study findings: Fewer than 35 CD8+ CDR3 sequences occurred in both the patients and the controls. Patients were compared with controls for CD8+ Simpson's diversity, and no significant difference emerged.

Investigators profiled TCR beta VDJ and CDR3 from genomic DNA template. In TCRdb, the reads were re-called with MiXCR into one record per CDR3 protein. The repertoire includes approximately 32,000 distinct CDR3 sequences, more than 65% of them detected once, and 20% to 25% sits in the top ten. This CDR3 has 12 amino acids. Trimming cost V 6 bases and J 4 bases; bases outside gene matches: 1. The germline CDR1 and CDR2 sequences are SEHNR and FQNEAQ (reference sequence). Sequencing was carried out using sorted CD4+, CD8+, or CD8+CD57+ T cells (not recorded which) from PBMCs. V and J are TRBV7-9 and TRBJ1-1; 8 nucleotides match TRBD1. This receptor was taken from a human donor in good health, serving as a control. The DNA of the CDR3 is TGTGCCAGCAGAACAGGGGGCACTGAAGCTTTCTTT. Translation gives CASRTGGTEAFF.